Listed below are T cell receptor beta chains from one sample, sequenced in a study of blood T cells in healthy people across ages. From the 5' RACE reads, TCRdb called clonotypes with MiXCR, one entry per CDR3 protein. The sample shows hundreds of thousands of distinct CDR3 sequences, less than 60% of them seen only once. Sequencing used blood. The receptors come from a man aged 80 or over in good health. Both conserved end residues are part of each CDR3. Fields, in order: D gene, V gene, J gene, clone size, CDR3 DNA, CDR3 protein. The D gene is left open where the match is weak. For some rows the clone size is stated as once, few or many, or as a class when expanded; others skip it.

d_call: -
v_call: TRBV7-3
j_call: TRBJ2-3
clone_size: few
cdr3_nt: TGTGCCAGCAGCTCGGGGGTTAGCACAGATACGCAGTATTTT
cdr3_aa: CASSSGVSTDTQYF

d_call: -
v_call: TRBV29-1
j_call: TRBJ2-7
clone_size: -
cdr3_nt: TGCAGCGTTTCACCAACAGGAGGCGAGCAGTACTTC
cdr3_aa: CSVSPTGGEQYF

d_call: -
v_call: TRBV7-9
j_call: TRBJ2-7
clone_size: -
cdr3_nt: TGTGCCAGCAGCTTAGATGGGGCTTCGGGGGAGCAGTACTTC
cdr3_aa: CASSLDGASGEQYF

d_call: -
v_call: TRBV4-2
j_call: TRBJ2-3
clone_size: -
cdr3_nt: TGTGCCAGCAGCCAAGAAGGGGGGCGAGATACGCAGTATTTT
cdr3_aa: CASSQEGGRDTQYF

d_call: TRBD2
v_call: TRBV19
j_call: TRBJ2-1
clone_size: -
cdr3_nt: TGTGCCAGTAGAGCGAGCGGGAGCGCGAATGAGCAGTTCTTC
cdr3_aa: CASRASGSANEQFF

d_call: -
v_call: TRBV18
j_call: TRBJ2-5
clone_size: few
cdr3_nt: TGTGCCAGCTCACCATTCGCGGAGGAAATAAAAGAGACCCAGTACTTC
cdr3_aa: CASSPFAEEIKETQYF

d_call: -
v_call: TRBV5-1
j_call: TRBJ2-3
clone_size: few
cdr3_nt: TGCGCCAGCAGCTTGGTCGGGGGTCGCGCAGATACGCAGTATTTT
cdr3_aa: CASSLVGGRADTQYF

d_call: -
v_call: TRBV12-3/TRBV12-4
j_call: TRBJ1-2
clone_size: many
cdr3_nt: TGTGCCAGCAGCTCCGGACAGAACTATGGCTACACCTTC
cdr3_aa: CASSSGQNYGYTF

d_call: TRBD2
v_call: TRBV12-3/TRBV12-4
j_call: TRBJ2-4
clone_size: once
cdr3_nt: TGTGCCAGCAGTTTGGCTGGACTAGCGGTAGTCGAAAACATTCAGTACTTC
cdr3_aa: CASSLAGLAVVENIQYF

d_call: TRBD1
v_call: TRBV2
j_call: TRBJ2-5
clone_size: -
cdr3_nt: TGTGCCAGCAGTGAAATGACAGGGGGCTTGGAGACCCAGTACTTC
cdr3_aa: CASSEMTGGLETQYF

d_call: -
v_call: TRBV20-1
j_call: TRBJ2-1
clone_size: -
cdr3_nt: TGCAGTGCTAGAGATGGGATAGCGGCCGAGCAGTTCTTC
cdr3_aa: CSARDGIAAEQFF

d_call: -
v_call: TRBV9
j_call: TRBJ2-5
clone_size: many
cdr3_nt: TGTGCCAGCAGCGTAGGAACAGGCAACCAAGAGACCCAGTACTTC
cdr3_aa: CASSVGTGNQETQYF

d_call: -
v_call: TRBV20-1
j_call: TRBJ2-7
clone_size: -
cdr3_nt: TGCAGTGCTCGGGGGGCCCCACGCTACGAGCAGTACTTC
cdr3_aa: CSARGAPRYEQYF

d_call: TRBD2
v_call: TRBV9
j_call: TRBJ2-1
clone_size: -
cdr3_nt: TGTGCCAGCAGCGGAGCGGGAACCTTGTACAATGAGCAGTTCTTC
cdr3_aa: CASSGAGTLYNEQFF